What follows describes a single TCR beta chain. This clonotype has a handful of counts. Which antigen it targets is not known. No clone much larger than this one lies a single base away; base qualities are absent. The data derive from a study of T cell repertoires in aging, cancer and after chemotherapy (dated by TCRdb to between 2018 and 2021). A note on the overall study: Donors spanned six age groups from 30 or younger to 70 or older, with at least three individuals per group. In the hematological group, paired pre- and post-chemotherapy samples were obtained from chronic lymphocytic leukemia patients treated with fludarabine- or bendamustine-based regimens. In total, the full dataset held several million TCR reads. Peripheral blood TCR beta repertoires from healthy donors and cancer patients were profiled to examine immunoaging and T cell reconstitution after chemotherapy. The cohort comprised 200 to 250 cancer patients, over 90 with hematological and some 120 with solid cancers, plus 95 healthy donors as a reference group.

On the study overall, not on this receptor specifically: Compared with age-matched healthy donors, untreated patients with hematological or solid cancers had significantly lower TCR diversity and higher clonality in blood. An increase in median generation probability over the chemotherapy interval was observed in both cancer cohorts, suggesting that the repertoire was reconstituted through rebound thymic output. Lymphoid organ infiltration was present in the hematological cancer patients, and this infiltration may itself impair thymic emigration or the expansion of peripheral T cells. According to the authors, the repertoire data do not permit conclusions about immunological memory after chemotherapy. In healthy donors, the decline in TCR diversity with age was mainly due to loss of richness, whereas in cancer patients loss of evenness also played a role.

Taken from the germline V gene, the CDR1 and CDR2 loops are SQVTM and ANQGSEA. The CDR3 goes from the cysteine to the phenylalanine over 11 residues. CDR3 DNA is the only sequence kept; it has 33 bases, read in frame from the first base. The V end loses 4 bases and the J end loses 1 base, and a stretch of 4 bases separates them. Instead of sorted cells or RNA, genomic DNA extracted from peripheral blood served as the source for amplifying TCR beta rearrangements. Using a mixed TRB-A/B primer pool, multiplex touch-down PCR amplified rearranged TRB sequences covering the V, D and J segments. Illumina adapters and sample indices were attached to the amplicons in two consecutive PCR reactions using Phusion HS II polymerase. After gel purification with the NucleoSpin Gel and PCR Clean-up kit, the amplicons were checked using Qubit and an Agilent 2100 Bioanalyzer. Sequencing of libraries was carried out on an Illumina MiSeq in 600-cycle, single-indexed, paired-end runs. In the source study's methods: Processing of the TRB sequences was carried out with MiXCR versions 2.12 and 3.0.5. Each unique CDR3 nucleotide sequence was counted as one clone, and only productive sequences with at least two reads were retained. Repertoire metrics included Shannon diversity, evenness, clonality (one minus evenness), and alpha-parameterized diversity profiles from alpha 0 to 5. The IGoR algorithm was used to compute generation probabilities of clones in paired pre- and post-chemotherapy samples. The raw public reads went through TCRdb reprocessing: fastp at Q25, MiXCR clone calling, in-frame beta chains kept. Every entry covers one CDR3 protein and lists the most common genes and DNA from its rows. TCRdb, not the original authors, processed these V and J calls. Counted in this sample were 2,500 to 3,000 distinct CDR3 sequences; around two fifths of them appeared once. The ten largest clones add up to roughly 40% of the sample.

The material sequenced was blood. The sequence links TRBV29-1 to TRBJ1-1; the D gene cannot be named for sure. This TCR was recovered from a human donor with a blood cancer. The bases read TGCAGCGTTGGCCAGAACACTGAAGCTTTCTTT. Its coded protein is CSVGQNTEAFF.